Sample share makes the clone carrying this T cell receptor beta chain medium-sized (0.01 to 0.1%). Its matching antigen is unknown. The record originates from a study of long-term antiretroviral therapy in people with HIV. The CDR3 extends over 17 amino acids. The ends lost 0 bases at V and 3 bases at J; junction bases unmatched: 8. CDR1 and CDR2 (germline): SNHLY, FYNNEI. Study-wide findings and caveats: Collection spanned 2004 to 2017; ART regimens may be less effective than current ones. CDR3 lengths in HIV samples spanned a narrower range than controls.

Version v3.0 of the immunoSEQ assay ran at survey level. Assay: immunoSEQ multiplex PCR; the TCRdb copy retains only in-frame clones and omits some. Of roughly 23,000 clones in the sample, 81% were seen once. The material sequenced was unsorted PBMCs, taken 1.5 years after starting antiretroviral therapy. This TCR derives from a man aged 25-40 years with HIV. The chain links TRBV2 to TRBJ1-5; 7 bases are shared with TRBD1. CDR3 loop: CASSEAPGQLDNQPQHF. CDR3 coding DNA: TGTGCCAGCAGTGAAGCACCGGGACAGTTAGACAATCAGCCCCAGCATTTT.